One and the same sample provided the 20 T cell receptor beta chains below, sequenced in a study of T-cell reconstitution after alpha-beta-depleted transplantation in children. Unique molecular identifiers tagged the TCRbeta library. TCRdb reprocessed the PCR reads with MiXCR, giving one entry per CDR3 protein. Of some 140,000 distinct CDR3 sequences listed, roughly 9% are singletons. The starting material was PBMCs, mostly from graft donor cells, obtained 180 days after TCRalphabeta/CD19-depleted stem cell transplant. The receptors were sampled from a girl in the first two years of life who had a stem cell transplant for combined immunodeficiency, so the T cells may come from the graft donor.

This clonotype came up many times. The V and J genes are TRBV11-2 and TRBJ2-3; the D gene could be TRBD1 or TRBD2 (6 bases each). CDR1 is SGHAT, CDR2 FQNNGV, per germline. The CDR3 contains 15 residues. With 8 bases removed from V and 2 bases from J, the gap between germline ends came to 17 bases. In nucleotides, the CDR3 is TGTGCCAGCGGGGGAGGAAGGGGGTACACAGATACGCAGTATTTT. Translated, it gives CASGGGRGYTDTQYF.

The chain carries TRBV7-9 and TRBJ2-5, with TRBD1 as a possible D gene (5 bases). Trimming removed 5 bases from V and 7 bases from J, with 11 bases in between. The CDR3 spans 12 residues. Germline CDR1 is SEHNR and CDR2 is FQNEAQ (reference sequence). CDR3 sequence: CASSTDSPTQYF. DNA for the CDR3: TGTGCCAGCAGCACCGACAGCCCGACCCAGTACTTC.

This clonotype was picked up many times. The chain combines TRBV20-1 with TRBJ1-2, with 11 bases that match TRBD1. Germline CDR1 is DFQATT and CDR2 is SNEGSKA (reference sequence). V lost 7 bases, J lost 3 bases, and 4 bases stayed unmatched. The length of the CDR3 is 13 residues. The CDR3 nucleotides read TGCAGTGTACCGGGACAGGGGGACTATGGCTACACCTTC. It is translated as CSVPGQGDYGYTF.

The chain links TRBV9 to TRBJ2-1; D not certain. The CDR3 runs to 12 residues. CDR1 and CDR2 from the germline V gene are SGDLS and YYNGEE. With 3 bases removed from V and 4 bases from J, the gap between germline ends came to 5 bases. CDR3 DNA: TGTGCCAGCAGCGCGCTATACAATGAGCAGTTCTTC. This encodes CASSALYNEQFF.

This clonotype was seen a handful of times. This chain links TRBV20-1 with TRBJ2-7; possibly TRBD2 for D (5 bases). This CDR3 is 11 amino acids long. Trimming shortened V by 6 bases and J by 3 bases, and 9 bases separated the two germline ends. Germline CDR1 reads DFQATT; CDR2 reads SNEGSKA (reference sequence). The CDR3 reads CSALTSYEQYF. DNA of the CDR3: TGCAGTGCACTAACTAGCTACGAGCAGTACTTC.

This clonotype was observed a handful of times. V gene TRBV29-1 combines with J gene TRBJ2-7; possibly TRBD1 or TRBD2 for D (5 bases each). The germline CDR1 and CDR2 sequences are SQVTM and ANQGSEA. The CDR3 is made up of 13 amino acids. Trimming removed 6 bases at V and 0 bases at J, with 12 bases between. DNA for the CDR3: TGCAGCGTCCCCGGGACGGACTCCTACGAGCAGTACTTC. This sequence encodes CSVPGTDSYEQYF.

This clonotype was seen at least ten times. This chain uses TRBV20-1 with TRBJ2-7; D is unclear. The CDR3 is 10 residues long. Germline V lookup: CDR1 DFQATT, CDR2 SNEGSKA (reference sequence). Trimming removed 5 bases at V and 2 bases at J, with 4 bases between. Written as DNA, the CDR3 is TGCAGTGCTGGGGCCTACGAGCAGTACTTC. As protein: CSAGAYEQYF.

This clonotype was picked up a small number of times. The J gene is TRBJ2-3, the V gene TRBV7-2; D may be TRBD2 (7 bases). There are 15 residues in the CDR3. Trimming removed 1 base from V and 1 base from J, with 9 bases in between. CDR1 and CDR2 from the germline V gene are SGHTA and FQGNSA. The CDR3 sequence: CASSLVGGRTDTQYF. For the CDR3, the DNA is TGTGCCAGCAGCTTAGTGGGGGGGCGCACAGATACGCAGTATTTT.

CDR3 in DNA: TGCAGTGCTAGAGTCCAGAACACAGATACGCAGTATTTT. Translating gives CSARVQNTDTQYF. The chain joins TRBV20-1 to TRBJ2-3; D uncertain. Germline loops: CDR1 DFQATT, CDR2 SNEGSKA (reference sequence). This CDR3 has 13 residues. The V and J ends lost 1 base and 2 bases respectively, with 7 bases between them.

This clonotype was found a few times. V usage is TRBV6-5 and J usage is TRBJ1-1; a weak D match, TRBD1 (5 bases). The CDR3 totals 16 residues. Germline V gene lookup returns CDR1 MNHEY and CDR2 SVGAGI. V lost 2 bases and J lost 2, with 15 bases in between. The CDR3 region is CASSYMAGPINTEAFF. DNA for the CDR3: TGTGCCAGCAGTTACATGGCAGGGCCGATCAACACTGAAGCTTTCTTT.

Notes on this clonotype: Being one base from a much bigger clone, this may be a read error. The genes are TRBV10-3 and TRBJ2-7; unclear D gene. The CDR3 has 11 residues. Germline CDR1 is ENHRY and CDR2 is SYGVKD. Trimming removed 11 bases from V and 5 bases from J, with 13 bases in between. Written as DNA, the CDR3 is TGTGCCGGCTGGGCTAGAGACGAGCAGTACTTC. It specifies CAGWARDEQYF.

This clonotype was observed a handful of times. V usage is TRBV11-2 and J usage is TRBJ2-2; 9 bases agree with TRBD1. CDR1 is SGHAT, CDR2 FQNNGV, per germline. The CDR3 is made up of 19 amino acids. Losses at the gene ends were 1 base for V and 5 bases for J; bases not matched to a gene: 14. The CDR3 sequence: CASSLVAISTGGRTGELFF. The CDR3 DNA sequence: TGTGCCAGCAGCTTAGTGGCCATCTCGACAGGGGGAAGGACCGGGGAGCTGTTTTTT.

The chain is built from TRBV9 and TRBJ1-2, with D perhaps TRBD1 (6 bases). Germline values: CDR1 SGDLS, CDR2 YYNGEE. V was clipped by 0 bases and J by 8 bases, with 14 bases between them. The CDR3 runs 14 residues. In DNA form, the CDR3 reads TGTGCCAGCAGCGTAGCCCCGTGGGGGCGAGGCTACACCTTC. The encoded protein is CASSVAPWGRGYTF. Drawing the rest from reference TRBV9 and TRBJ1-2, the complete variable domain is DSGVTQTPKHLITATGQRVTLRCSPRSGDLSVYWYQQSLDQGLQFLIQYYNGEERAKGNILERFSAQQFPDLHSELNLSSLELGDSALYFCASSVAPWGRGYTFGSGTRLTVV.

The chain joins TRBV5-5 to TRBJ2-1; TRBD2 matches at 8 bases. V lost 2 bases, J lost 10 bases, and 8 bases stayed unmatched. The germline CDR1 and CDR2 sequences are SGHKS and YYEKEE (reference sequence). This CDR3 is built from 14 residues. CDR3 sequence (DNA): TGTGCCAGCAGCTTTGTCCGGGGGGGCGAGGAGCAGTTCTTC. Amino acids: CASSFVRGGEEQFF.

There are a few counts of this clonotype. The chain couples TRBV6-5 to TRBJ2-2; D is ambiguous. Trimming pared 1 base from V and 5 bases from J, leaving 5 bases between. CDR1 MNHEY and CDR2 SVGAGI come from the germline V gene. The CDR3 is 13 amino acids. CDR3 sequence (DNA): TGTGCCAGCAGTTACTTAAAGACCGGGGAGCTGTTTTTT. Its translation: CASSYLKTGELFF.

The rearrangement links TRBV20-1 to TRBJ2-5; 12 bases are shared with TRBD2. From germline, CDR1 is DFQATT and CDR2 SNEGSKA (reference sequence). The CDR3 runs to 15 residues. J lost 3 bases, V lost 2 bases, and 4 bases had no gene match. DNA of the CDR3: TGCAGTGCTAGATGGACTAGCGGGGTCGAAGAGACCCAGTACTTC. Protein: CSARWTSGVEETQYF.

This clonotype was recorded at least ten times. V and J are TRBV10-3 and TRBJ2-3; TRBD2 aligns across 11 bases. From germline, CDR1 is ENHRY and CDR2 SYGVKD. V gave up 4 bases and J gave up 2 bases; unmatched junction bases: 2. The length of the CDR3 is 15 residues. The CDR3 bases are TGTGCCATCAGTGGACTAGCGGGGACCACAGATACGCAGTATTTT. This encodes CAISGLAGTTDTQYF.

This chain links TRBV5-6 with TRBJ2-7; 9 nucleotides line up with TRBD1. Trimming at V came to 4 bases and at J to 3 bases, leaving 5 bases not matched to a gene. The CDR3 sequence is 14 residues long. Looked up from germline, CDR1 is SGHDT and CDR2 is YYEEEE. The chain's CDR3 is CASSKNRGLYEQYF. CDR3 coding DNA: TGTGCCAGCAGCAAAAACAGGGGGCTCTACGAGCAGTACTTC.

This clonotype was seen a few times. The rearrangement uses TRBV7-2 and TRBJ2-7; 7 nucleotides match TRBD2. The V gene end was trimmed by 2 bases and the J gene end by 0 bases; junction bases not matched to a gene: 1. The CDR3 sequence is 14 residues long. The germline gives CDR1 SGHTA, CDR2 FQGNSA. The DNA for the CDR3 is TGTGCCAGCAGCTTATGGACTAGCTCCTACGAGCAGTACTTC. It yields the protein CASSLWTSSYEQYF.

At least ten counts were recorded for this clonotype. J is TRBJ2-1 and V is TRBV12-3 or TRBV12-4, with TRBD1 matching over 7 bases. The length of the CDR3 is 15 residues. V lost 6 bases and J lost 4; bases outside the gene matches: 9. The CDR3 sequence: CASRSRQGGYNEQFF. Written as DNA, the CDR3 is TGTGCCAGCAGGTCCCGACAGGGCGGGTACAATGAGCAGTTCTTC.